Given below is one T cell receptor (beta chain) in context. The target antigen is unknown. Clones were sequenced by immunoSEQ multiplex PCR, and TCRdb holds only the in-frame ones, with some missing. The table includes around 300,000 clones, 88% detected once. The CDR3 has 12 residues. V gave up 6 bases and J gave up 7 bases; unmatched junction bases: 5. The V gene's germline CDR1 is LGHNA and CDR2 YSLEER. The data were obtained in a study of cytomegalovirus exposure and HLA in healthy donors. General study results and limits: There were 150 to 200 TCR beta chains listed as cytomegalovirus-associated. Generally TCR sequences proved uncommon, though certain public TCRs appeared in numerous donors. The classifier reportedly diagnosed cytomegalovirus status with high sensitivity and specificity. According to a later analysis, TCR clusters from the first cohort tended to co-occur in the roughly 110 validation repertoires.

Sequenced material: PBMCs. V gene TRBV4-3 combines with J gene TRBJ1-2; TRBD1 matches 7 bases. The TCR was taken from a young man in good health and CMV-seronegative. The CDR3 loop reads CASSPPGGGYTF. The CDR3 coding sequence is TGCGCCAGCAGTCCCCCAGGGGGTGGCTACACCTTC.